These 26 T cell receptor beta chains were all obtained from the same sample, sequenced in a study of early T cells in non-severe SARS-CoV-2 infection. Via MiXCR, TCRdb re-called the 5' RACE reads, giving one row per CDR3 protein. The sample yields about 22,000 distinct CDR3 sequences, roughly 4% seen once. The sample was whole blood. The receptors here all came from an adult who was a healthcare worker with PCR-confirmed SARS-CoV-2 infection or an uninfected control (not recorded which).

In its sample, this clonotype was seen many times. CDR3 sequence reads: CASTTIGTDSGNTIYF. CDR3 DNA sequence: TGTGCCAGCACAACTATCGGGACAGACTCTGGAAACACCATATATTTT. This chain uses TRBV28 with TRBJ1-3; TRBD1 matches at 7 bases. This CDR3 is built from 16 residues. Looked up from germline, CDR1 is MDHEN and CDR2 is SYDVKM. Trimming took 7 bases from V and 0 from J; bases not matched to a gene: 9.

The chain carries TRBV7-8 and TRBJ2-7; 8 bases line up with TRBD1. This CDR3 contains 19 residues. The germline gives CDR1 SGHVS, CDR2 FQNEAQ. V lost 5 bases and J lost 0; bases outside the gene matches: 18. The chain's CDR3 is CASSSPGQVDGYYSYEQYF. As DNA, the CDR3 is TGTGCCAGCAGCAGTCCGGGACAGGTCGATGGGTATTACTCCTACGAGCAGTACTTC.

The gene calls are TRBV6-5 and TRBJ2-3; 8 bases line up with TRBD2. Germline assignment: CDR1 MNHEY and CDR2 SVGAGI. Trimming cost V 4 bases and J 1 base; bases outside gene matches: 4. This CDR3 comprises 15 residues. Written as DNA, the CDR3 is TGTGCCAGCAGTTCCATGACTAGCGGCACAGATACGCAGTATTTT. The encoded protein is CASSSMTSGTDTQYF.

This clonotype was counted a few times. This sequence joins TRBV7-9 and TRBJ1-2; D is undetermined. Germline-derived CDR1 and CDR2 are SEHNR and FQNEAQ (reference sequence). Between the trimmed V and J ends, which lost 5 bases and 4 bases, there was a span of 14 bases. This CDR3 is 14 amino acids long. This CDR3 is CASSLTALGYGYTF. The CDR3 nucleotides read TGTGCCAGCAGCCTGACGGCCCTCGGCTATGGCTACACCTTC.

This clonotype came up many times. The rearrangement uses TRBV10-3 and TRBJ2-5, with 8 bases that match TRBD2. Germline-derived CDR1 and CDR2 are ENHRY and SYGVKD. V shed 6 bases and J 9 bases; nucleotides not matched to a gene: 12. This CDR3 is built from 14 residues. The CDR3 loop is CAISTEGTSAAQYF. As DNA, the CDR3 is TGTGCCATCAGCACCGAAGGGACTAGTGCTGCCCAGTACTTC.

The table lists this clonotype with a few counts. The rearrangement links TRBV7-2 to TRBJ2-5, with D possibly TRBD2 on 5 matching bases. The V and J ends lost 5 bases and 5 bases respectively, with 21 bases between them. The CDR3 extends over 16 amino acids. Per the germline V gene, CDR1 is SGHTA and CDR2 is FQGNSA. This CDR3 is CASSPRIATRGETQYF. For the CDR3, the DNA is TGTGCCAGCAGCCCCCGTATAGCGACCCGTGGGGAGACCCAGTACTTC.

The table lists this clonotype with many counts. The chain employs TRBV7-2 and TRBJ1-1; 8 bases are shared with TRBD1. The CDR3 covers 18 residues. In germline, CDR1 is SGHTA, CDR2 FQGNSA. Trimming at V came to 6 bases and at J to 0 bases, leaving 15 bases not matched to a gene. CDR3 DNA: TGTGCCAGCAGTCTCACGGGTCTCCCGACAGGGGTGAACACTGAAGCTTTCTTT. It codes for CASSLTGLPTGVNTEAFF.

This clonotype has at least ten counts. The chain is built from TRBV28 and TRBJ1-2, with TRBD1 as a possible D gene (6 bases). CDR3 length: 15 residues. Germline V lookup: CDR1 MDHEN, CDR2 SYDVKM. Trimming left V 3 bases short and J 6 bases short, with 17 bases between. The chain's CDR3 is CASSFTLAGVNGYTF. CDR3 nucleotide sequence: TGTGCCAGCAGTTTTACTCTAGCAGGGGTTAATGGCTACACCTTC.

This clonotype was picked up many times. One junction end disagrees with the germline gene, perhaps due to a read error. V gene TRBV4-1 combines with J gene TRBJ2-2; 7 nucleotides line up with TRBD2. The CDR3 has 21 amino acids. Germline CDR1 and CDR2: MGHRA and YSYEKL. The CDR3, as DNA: TGCGCCAGCAGCCAAGCGCCCGGCAACACATTCAGCGGGACGAACACCGGGGAGCTGTCTTTT. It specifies CASSQAPGNTFSGTNTGELSF.

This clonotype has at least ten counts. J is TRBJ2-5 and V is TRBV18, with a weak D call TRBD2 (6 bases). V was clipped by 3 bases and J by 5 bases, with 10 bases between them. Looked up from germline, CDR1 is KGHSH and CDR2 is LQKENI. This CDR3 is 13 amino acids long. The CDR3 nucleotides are TGTGCCAGCTCACCGGCAGGGAGGGAGACCCAGTACTTC. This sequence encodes CASSPAGRETQYF.

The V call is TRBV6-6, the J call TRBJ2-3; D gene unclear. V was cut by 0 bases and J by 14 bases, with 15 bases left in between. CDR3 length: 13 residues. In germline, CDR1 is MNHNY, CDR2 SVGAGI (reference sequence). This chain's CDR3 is CASSYSTGGLGYF. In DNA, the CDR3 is TGTGCCAGCAGTTACTCGACGGGTGGTTTGGGGTATTTT.

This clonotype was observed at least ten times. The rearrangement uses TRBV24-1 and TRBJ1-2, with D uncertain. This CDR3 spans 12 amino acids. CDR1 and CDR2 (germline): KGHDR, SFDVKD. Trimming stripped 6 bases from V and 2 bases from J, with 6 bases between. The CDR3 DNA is TGTGCCACCAGTTCTCAGAACTATGGCTACACCTTC. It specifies CATSSQNYGYTF.

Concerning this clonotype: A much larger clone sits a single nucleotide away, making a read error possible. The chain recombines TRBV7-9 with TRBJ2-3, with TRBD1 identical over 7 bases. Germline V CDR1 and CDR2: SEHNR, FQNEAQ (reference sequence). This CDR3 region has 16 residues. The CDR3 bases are TGTGCCAGCAGCCCAGCCGGGACAGAGAACACAGATATGCAGTATTTT. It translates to CASSPAGTENTDMQYF.

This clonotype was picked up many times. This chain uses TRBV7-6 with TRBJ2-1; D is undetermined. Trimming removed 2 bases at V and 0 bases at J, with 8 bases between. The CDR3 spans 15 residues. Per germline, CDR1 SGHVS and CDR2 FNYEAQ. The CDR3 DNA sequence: TGTGCCAGCAGCTTACCGCGTGACTCCTACAATGAGCAGTTCTTC. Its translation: CASSLPRDSYNEQFF.

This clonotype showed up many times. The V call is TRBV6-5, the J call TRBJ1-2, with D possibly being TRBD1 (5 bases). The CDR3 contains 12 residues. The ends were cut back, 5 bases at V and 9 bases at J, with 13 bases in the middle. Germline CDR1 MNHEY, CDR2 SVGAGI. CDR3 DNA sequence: TGTGCCAGCAGTAGGGACCGACTAAGCTACACCTTC. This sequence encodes CASSRDRLSYTF.

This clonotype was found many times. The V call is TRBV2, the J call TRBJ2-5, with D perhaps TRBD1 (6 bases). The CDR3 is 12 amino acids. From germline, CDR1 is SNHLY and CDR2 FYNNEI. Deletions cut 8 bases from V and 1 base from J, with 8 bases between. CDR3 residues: CASCRGQETQYF. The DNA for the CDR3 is TGTGCCAGCTGCAGGGGCCAAGAGACCCAGTACTTC. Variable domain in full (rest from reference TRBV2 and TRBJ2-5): EPEVTQTPSHQVTQMGQEVILRCVPISNHLYFYWYRQILGQKVEFLVSFYNNEISEKSEIFDDQFSVERPDGSNFTLKIRSTKLEDSAMYFCASCRGQETQYFGPGTRLLVL.

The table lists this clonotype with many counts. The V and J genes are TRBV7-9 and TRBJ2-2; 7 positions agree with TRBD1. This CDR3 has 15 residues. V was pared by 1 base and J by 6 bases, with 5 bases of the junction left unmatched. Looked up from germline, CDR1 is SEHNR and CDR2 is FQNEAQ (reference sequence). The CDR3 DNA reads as TGTGCCAGCAGCTTAGGGACAGGAGTCTCCGGGGAGCTGTTTTTT. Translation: CASSLGTGVSGELFF.

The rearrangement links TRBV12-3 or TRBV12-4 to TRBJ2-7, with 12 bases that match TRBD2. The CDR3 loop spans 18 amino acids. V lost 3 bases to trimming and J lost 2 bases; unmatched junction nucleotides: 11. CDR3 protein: CASSLRTSGTLLTYEQYF. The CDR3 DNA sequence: TGTGCCAGCAGTTTGCGGACTAGCGGGACTCTCCTTACCTACGAGCAGTACTTC.

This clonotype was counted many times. The CDR3 DNA sequence: TGCAGTGCTAGACGTATAGCGGAGGCCCAAGAGACCCAGTACTTC. Protein: CSARRIAEAQETQYF. The gene calls are TRBV20-1 and TRBJ2-5, with D perhaps matching TRBD2 (6 bases). Germline CDR1 is DFQATT and CDR2 is SNEGSKA (reference sequence). The CDR3 is made up of 15 amino acids. Trimming pared 2 bases from V and 1 base from J, leaving 14 bases between.

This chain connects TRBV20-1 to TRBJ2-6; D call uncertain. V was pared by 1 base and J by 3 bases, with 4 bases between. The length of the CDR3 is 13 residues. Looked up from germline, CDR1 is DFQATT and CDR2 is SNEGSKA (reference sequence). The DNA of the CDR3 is TGCAGTGCTAGAGGAGGTGGGGCCAACGTCCTGACTTTC. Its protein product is CSARGGGANVLTF.

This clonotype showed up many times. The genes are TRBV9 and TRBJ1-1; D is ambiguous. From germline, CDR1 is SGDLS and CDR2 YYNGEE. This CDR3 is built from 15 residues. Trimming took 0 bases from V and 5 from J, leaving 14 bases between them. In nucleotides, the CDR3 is TGTGCCAGCAGCGTAGGGCCAGCCCGAAGTACTGAAGCTTTCTTT. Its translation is CASSVGPARSTEAFF.

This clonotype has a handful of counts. CDR3 sequence reads: CSASVSSYNEQFF. The CDR3 region has the DNA TGCAGCGCTAGCGTGAGCTCCTACAATGAGCAGTTCTTC. V is TRBV29-1 and J is TRBJ2-1; D might be TRBD2 (6 bases). The CDR3 covers 13 residues. Germline V gene data show CDR1 as SQVTM and CDR2 as ANQGSEA. Trimming stripped 7 bases from V and 0 bases from J, with 10 bases between.

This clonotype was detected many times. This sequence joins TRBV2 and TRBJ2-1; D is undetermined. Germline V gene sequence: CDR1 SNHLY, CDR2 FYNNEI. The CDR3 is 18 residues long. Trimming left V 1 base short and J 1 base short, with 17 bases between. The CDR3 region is CASSEGHLGGASYNEQFF. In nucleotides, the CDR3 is TGTGCCAGCAGTGAAGGCCACCTTGGCGGTGCGTCCTACAATGAGCAGTTCTTC.

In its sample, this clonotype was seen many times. CDR3 residues: CASSKGDTFPGEGQFF. CDR3 nucleotides: TGTGCCAGCAGCAAAGGAGACACTTTTCCGGGAGAGGGGCAGTTCTTC. The gene calls are TRBV21-1 and TRBJ2-1; TRBD1 reflects the table's D call only, with no check against the DNA. TRBV21-1 is reported as a pseudogene. CDR3 size: 16 residues.

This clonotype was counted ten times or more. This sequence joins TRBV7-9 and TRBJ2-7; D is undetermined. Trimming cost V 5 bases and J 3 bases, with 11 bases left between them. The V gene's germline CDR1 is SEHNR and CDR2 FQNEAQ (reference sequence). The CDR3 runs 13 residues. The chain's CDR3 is CASSPGWVYEQYF. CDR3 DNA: TGTGCCAGCAGCCCCGGATGGGTCTACGAGCAGTACTTC.

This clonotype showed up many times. The CDR3 bases are TGTGCCAGCTCACCCGGGGAGAGCTCTGGAAACACCATATATTTT. Encoded protein: CASSPGESSGNTIYF. The chain combines TRBV18 with TRBJ1-3; D call uncertain. Per the germline V gene, CDR1 is KGHSH and CDR2 is LQKENI. CDR3 size: 15 residues. V lost 3 bases, J lost 0 bases, and 9 bases lay in between.